Here is one T cell receptor beta chain with its context. Its antigen is still unknown. These data are taken from a study of T cells in Graves' hyperthyroidism and ophthalmopathy. There are 14 residues in the CDR3. Per germline, CDR1 ENHRY and CDR2 SYGVKD. The ends were cut back, 4 bases at V and 4 bases at J, with 13 bases in the middle. There were TCR beta CDR3 regions amplified from RNA transcripts. First-round RT-PCR with HTBI primers amplified the TCR CDR3 region. TCRdb independently ran MiXCR on the multiplex PCR reads; one entry per CDR3 protein. The sample carries roughly 500,000 distinct CDR3 sequences, approximately 44% recorded once. Overall study results and limits: Ophthalmopathy could be told apart from stable hyperthyroidism with a 13 V-J model.

Diagnoses were made from clinical symptoms, serum measures (thyroxine and TRAb), thyroid ultrasound and orbital computed tomography. The specimen sequenced was peripheral blood or thyroid tissue (not recorded which). This receptor was obtained from an adult woman with Graves' disease, either hyperthyroidism or ophthalmopathy (not recorded which). The chain carries TRBV10-3 and TRBJ1-1; D not certain. The CDR3 sequence is CAISGNQASTEAFF. For the CDR3, the DNA is TGTGCCATCAGTGGAAACCAGGCCAGCACTGAAGCTTTCTTT.